The clone carrying this T cell receptor (beta chain) was seen ten or more times. This entry is derived from a study of blood T cells in healthy people across ages. Germline CDR1 and CDR2: MDHEN and SYDVKM. Trimming shortened V by 6 bases and J by 6 bases, and 9 bases separated the two germline ends. CDR3 length equals 12 residues. Sample-barcoded 5' priming and a J-beta primer mix drove a second PCR of 7 to 11 cycles. TCRdb redid the calling of the 5' RACE reads with MiXCR, one entry per CDR3 protein. The sample contains some 760,000 distinct CDR3 sequences, more than 20% of which appear only once. The same sample was also studied in work on T cells of mothers and their children. From that report: Extraction yielded RNA that went, in full, into cDNA synthesis at around 1.5 ug per 15 ul.

The V gene is TRBV28, the J gene TRBJ2-1; perhaps TRBD1 as D (5 bases). Sequenced material: blood. The receptor's source is a boy aged 5-17 years in good health. CDR3 coding DNA: TGTGCCAGCAGCCTCAGGGCCAATGAGCAGTTCTTC. It is translated as CASSLRANEQFF.